This T cell receptor beta chain was recorded in a study of identical twins. This CDR3 is 17 amino acids long. V lost 0 bases, J lost 4 bases, and 8 bases stayed unmatched. Germline V gene lookup returns CDR1 LGHNA and CDR2 YNFKEQ. Only healthy Caucasians were enrolled as donors. This clonotype occurred a few times. TCRdb redid the calling of the 5' RACE reads with MiXCR, one entry per CDR3 protein. The data show roughly 710,000 distinct CDR3 sequences, roughly 6% seen once. Sequenced material: naive T cells sorted from blood. This sequence was found in a man aged 18 to 35 in good health. The chain carries TRBV4-2 and TRBJ2-3; 9 nucleotides agree with TRBD2. The DNA for the CDR3 is TGTGCCAGCAGCCAAGATGGAATAGCGGGAGATTCAGATACGCAGTATTTT. As protein: CASSQDGIAGDSDTQYF.